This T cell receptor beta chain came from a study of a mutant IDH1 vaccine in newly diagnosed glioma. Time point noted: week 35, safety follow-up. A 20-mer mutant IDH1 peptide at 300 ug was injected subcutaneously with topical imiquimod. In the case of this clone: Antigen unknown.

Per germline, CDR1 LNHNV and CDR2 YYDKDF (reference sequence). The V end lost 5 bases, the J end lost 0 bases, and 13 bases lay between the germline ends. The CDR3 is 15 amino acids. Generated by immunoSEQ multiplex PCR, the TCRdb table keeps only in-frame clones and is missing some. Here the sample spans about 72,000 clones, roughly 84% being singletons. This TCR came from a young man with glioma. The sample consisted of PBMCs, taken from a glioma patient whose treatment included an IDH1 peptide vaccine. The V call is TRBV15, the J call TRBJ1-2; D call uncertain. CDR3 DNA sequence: TGTGCCACCAGCCCCCCAGCACCTTCTAACTATGGCTACACCTTC. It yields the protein CATSPPAPSNYGYTF.